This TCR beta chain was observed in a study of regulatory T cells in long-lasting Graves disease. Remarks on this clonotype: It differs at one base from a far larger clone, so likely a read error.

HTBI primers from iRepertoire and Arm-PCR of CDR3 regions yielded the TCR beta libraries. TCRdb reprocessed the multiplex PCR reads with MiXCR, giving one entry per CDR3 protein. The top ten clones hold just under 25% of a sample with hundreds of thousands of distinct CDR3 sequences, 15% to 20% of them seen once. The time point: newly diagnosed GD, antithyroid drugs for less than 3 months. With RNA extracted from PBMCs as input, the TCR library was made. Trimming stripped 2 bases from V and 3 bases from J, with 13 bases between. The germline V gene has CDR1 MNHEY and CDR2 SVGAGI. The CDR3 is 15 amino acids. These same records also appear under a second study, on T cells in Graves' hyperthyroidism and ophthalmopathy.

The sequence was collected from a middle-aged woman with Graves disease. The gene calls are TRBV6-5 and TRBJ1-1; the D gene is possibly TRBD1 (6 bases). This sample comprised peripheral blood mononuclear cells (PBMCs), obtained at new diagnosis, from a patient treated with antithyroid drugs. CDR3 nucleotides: TGTGCCAGCAGTTACACCAGAGGGGGACACACTGAAGCTTTCTTT. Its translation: CASSYTRGGHTEAFF.